These 9 T cell receptor beta chains were sequenced from one sample in a study of shared clonotypes between healthy human individuals. Data came from immunoSEQ multiplex PCR; TCRdb stores just in-frame clones and leaves some out. The sample shows 950,000 to 1,100,000 clones, about 75% of them seen only once. Sequencing was carried out using memory CD4+ T cells sorted from blood. Regarding subset: CD45RA-negative fraction. The receptors were gathered from a man between 18 and 29 years old in good health.

The chain recombines TRBV4-3 with TRBJ2-5; D uncertain. The CDR3 has 15 amino acids. Germline-derived CDR1 and CDR2 are LGHNA and YSLEER. Trimming took 1 base from V and 2 from J, leaving 11 bases between them. Here the CDR3 DNA reads TGCGCCAGCAGCCAAGGCGTCAGAAAACAAGAGACCCAGTACTTC. This sequence encodes CASSQGVRKQETQYF.

V gene TRBV28 combines with J gene TRBJ2-1; the D gene is possibly TRBD2 (6 bases). This CDR3 is built from 14 residues. Germline CDR1 and CDR2: MDHEN and SYDVKM. Trimming removed 2 bases from V and 4 bases from J, with 9 bases in between. CDR3 nucleotide sequence: TGTGCCAGCAGTTTAACCGGGGGATACAATGAGCAGTTCTTC. The encoded protein is CASSLTGGYNEQFF.

The chain is built from TRBV15 and TRBJ2-5, with D uncertain. Between the trimmed V and J ends, which lost 5 bases and 0 bases, there was a span of 7 bases. Germline CDR1 is LNHNV and CDR2 is YYDKDF (reference sequence). This CDR3 contains 13 residues. The CDR3 region is CATSSTDQETQYF. The CDR3 region has the DNA TGTGCCACCAGCTCCACAGACCAAGAGACCCAGTACTTC.

This clone was found many times. This rearrangement joins TRBV19 to TRBJ2-4, with no clear D. The germline CDR1 and CDR2 sequences are LNHDA and SQIVND (reference sequence). V was trimmed by 6 bases and J by 1 base, leaving 7 bases between them. The CDR3 extends over 13 amino acids. CDR3 coding DNA: TGTGCCAGTAGAACCGGTGCCAAAAACATTCAGTACTTC. It yields the protein CASRTGAKNIQYF.

The chain recombines TRBV28 with TRBJ2-7, with D perhaps assigned TRBD1 or TRBD2 (5 bases each). This CDR3 contains 13 residues. V was cut by 10 bases and J by 0 bases, with 13 bases left in between. Germline CDR1 reads MDHEN; CDR2 reads SYDVKM. This CDR3 reads CATGTATSYEQYF. The CDR3 DNA reads TGTGCCACCGGGACGGCCACCTCCTACGAGCAGTACTTC.

This rearrangement joins TRBV29-1 to TRBJ2-1; 7 bases map to TRBD1. The V gene end was trimmed by 2 bases and the J gene end by 0 bases; junction bases not matched to a gene: 16. Per the germline V gene, CDR1 is SQVTM and CDR2 is ANQGSEA. This CDR3 comprises 19 residues. As DNA, the CDR3 is TGCAGCGTTGAACGTTGGAGAGGGGGCTTTACTTTCTCCTACAATGAGCAGTTCTTC. This codes for CSVERWRGGFTFSYNEQFF.

The rearrangement links TRBV6-5 to TRBJ1-6; 7 nucleotides match TRBD1. Germline CDR1 MNHEY, CDR2 SVGAGI. After removal of 5 bases from V and 7 bases from J, the junction contained 5 bases not matched to a gene. This CDR3 is 14 amino acids long. The CDR3 DNA reads TGTGCCAGCAGTAACAGGGGTAGGAATTCACCCCTCCACTTT. It translates to CASSNRGRNSPLHF.

The chain carries TRBV19 and TRBJ2-7, with D perhaps assigned TRBD1 or TRBD2 (5 bases each). Germline lookup yields CDR1 LNHDA and CDR2 SQIVND (reference sequence). CDR3 length: 15 residues. The V gene lost 5 bases and the J gene lost 7 bases, with 21 bases spanning the gap. The CDR3 loop is CASSLSGTLRGEQYF. The CDR3 DNA sequence: TGTGCCAGTAGTCTTTCCGGGACCCTACGAGGAGAGCAGTACTTC.

A word on this clone: This sample also contains other DNA sequences that code for the same CDR3. As DNA, the CDR3 is TGCAGCGTTGAAGATTTGGGGAATGAGCAGTTCTTC. Translated: CSVEDLGNEQFF. The chain couples TRBV29-1 to TRBJ2-1; D remains unclear. This CDR3 has 12 amino acids. From germline, CDR1 is SQVTM and CDR2 ANQGSEA. Trimming cost V 0 bases and J 7 bases, with 7 bases left between them.